A single sample is the source of the 17 T cell receptor beta chains below, sequenced in a study of PD-1 blockade in classical Hodgkin lymphoma. The repertoire was sequenced with immunoSEQ multiplex PCR; TCRdb's copy has only in-frame clones and lacks some. This sample has around 50,000 clones, with 90% found just once. Time point meaning: cycle 4 day 1 (C4D1), after less than 7 weeks of nivolumab. All patients relapsed after autologous stem cell transplantation, and brentuximab vedotin exposure varied. Sequenced here: peripheral blood mononuclear cells (PBMCs), sampled before the fourth cycle of nivolumab. All receptors come from a human donor with classical Hodgkin lymphoma.

V usage is TRBV6-5 and J usage is TRBJ2-7; 7 bases line up with TRBD1. CDR3 length: 15 residues. CDR1 is MNHEY, CDR2 SVGAGI, per germline. V lost 5 bases, J lost 6 bases, and 13 bases stayed unmatched. The CDR3 sequence: CASSGRVGRGSEQYF. In nucleotides, the CDR3 is TGTGCCAGCAGTGGGCGGGTCGGCAGGGGGAGCGAGCAGTACTTC.

J is TRBJ2-7 and V is TRBV5-1; D is unresolved. Between the trimmed V and J ends, which lost 3 bases and 2 bases, there was a span of 12 bases. Germline-derived CDR1 and CDR2 are SGHRS and YFSETQ. The CDR3 covers 14 residues. CDR3 protein: CASSYGKETYEQYF. CDR3 in DNA: TGCGCCAGCAGCTATGGGAAAGAGACCTACGAGCAGTACTTC.

The gene calls are TRBV6-1 and TRBJ2-7, with 7 positions matching TRBD2. Trimming took 9 bases from V and 3 from J; bases not matched to a gene: 2. The CDR3 totals 11 residues. Germline lookup yields CDR1 MNHNS and CDR2 SASEGT. In DNA, the CDR3 is TGTGCCAGTACGGGAGGCTACGAGCAGTACTTC. Encoded protein: CASTGGYEQYF.

CDR3 amino acids: CASSIIVSGNTIYF. CDR3 sequence (DNA): TGTGCCAGTAGCATCATCGTCTCTGGAAACACCATATATTTT. The chain recombines TRBV19 with TRBJ1-3; D uncertain. The CDR3 has 14 amino acids. The V end lost 6 bases, the J end lost 0 bases, and 9 bases lay between the germline ends. Per germline, CDR1 LNHDA and CDR2 SQIVND (reference sequence).

The genes are TRBV27 and TRBJ2-3; D gene ambiguous. The V end was cut by 3 bases, the J end by 2 bases, with 9 bases between. CDR1 is MNHEY and CDR2 is SMNVEV in the germline V gene (reference sequence). The CDR3 consists of 14 residues. The CDR3 DNA is TGTGCCAGCAGTTTGTATGGGGACACAGATACGCAGTATTTT. This sequence encodes CASSLYGDTDTQYF.

The V gene is TRBV29-1, the J gene TRBJ2-3, with 12 positions matching TRBD2. This CDR3 has 15 residues. Per the germline V gene, CDR1 is SQVTM and CDR2 is ANQGSEA. The V gene end was trimmed by 6 bases and the J gene end by 2 bases; junction bases not matched to a gene: 6. CDR3 coding DNA: TGCAGCGTGAGCCGGACTAGCGGGATCACAGATACGCAGTATTTT. It yields the protein CSVSRTSGITDTQYF.

V and J are TRBV11-3 and TRBJ2-3, with 9 bases matching TRBD2. Trimming cost V 3 bases and J 0 bases; bases outside gene matches: 4. The CDR3 is made up of 16 amino acids. Germline CDR1 is SGHNT and CDR2 is YENEEA. The CDR3 is CASSFPGLASTDTQYF. In DNA, the CDR3 is TGTGCCAGCAGCTTTCCGGGACTAGCTAGCACAGATACGCAGTATTTT.

This clone was recorded only once. The CDR3 DNA reads TGCGCCAGCAGCTTGGCGGGTAGGAACACTGAAGCTTTCTTT. Its translation: CASSLAGRNTEAFF. The chain uses TRBV5-1 and TRBJ1-1; no clear D gene. CDR1 and CDR2 from the germline V gene are SGHRS and YFSETQ. Trimming cost V 0 bases and J 1 base, with 7 bases left between them. This CDR3 spans 14 amino acids.

The chain combines TRBV9 with TRBJ1-4; 9 bases are a match to TRBD1. CDR3 length: 15 amino acids. Germline V gives CDR1 SGDLS, CDR2 YYNGEE. The J segment lost 3 bases and the V segment lost 0 bases, leaving 0 bases of the junction unmatched. CDR3 sequence reads: CASSVGDRANEKLFF. For the CDR3, the DNA is TGTGCCAGCAGCGTAGGGGACAGGGCTAATGAAAAACTGTTTTTT. Based on the CDR3 plus reference TRBV9 and TRBJ1-4, the full variable domain is DSGVTQTPKHLITATGQRVTLRCSPRSGDLSVYWYQQSLDQGLQFLIQYYNGEERAKGNILERFSAQQFPDLHSELNLSSLELGDSALYFCASSVGDRANEKLFFGSGTQLSVL.

As concerns this clone: The same CDR3 is also encoded by other DNA sequences in this sample. The genes are TRBV6-5 and TRBJ2-1; unclear D gene. Germline V lookup: CDR1 MNHEY, CDR2 SVGAGI. This CDR3 has 15 amino acids. V lost 0 bases to trimming and J lost 1 base, with 7 bases between them. CDR3 loop: CASSYSPSSYNEQFF. Here the CDR3 DNA reads TGTGCCAGCAGTTACTCGCCCTCTTCCTACAATGAGCAGTTCTTC.

J is TRBJ1-2 and V is TRBV25-1, with D perhaps matching TRBD1 (5 bases). CDR3 length: 14 residues. Germline V gene lookup returns CDR1 MGHDK and CDR2 SYGVNS. Deletions cut 1 base from V and 8 bases from J, with 14 bases between. CDR3 DNA sequence: TGTGCCAGCAGTGAATCCAAGGGACTTTGGGGCTACACCTTC. Translation: CASSESKGLWGYTF.

In this sample, this clone turned up a few times. The chain has TRBV6-1 and TRBJ1-1; D is uncertain. Looked up from germline, CDR1 is MNHNS and CDR2 is SASEGT. CDR3 length: 15 amino acids. The germline V and J ends were trimmed by 1 base and 1 base, with 10 bases remaining between them. Here the CDR3 reads CASSEEGGPNTEAFF. In DNA form, the CDR3 reads TGTGCCAGCAGTGAAGAGGGCGGCCCGAACACTGAAGCTTTCTTT.

V usage is TRBV13 and J usage is TRBJ2-1; D is ambiguous. Trimming left V 4 bases short and J 5 bases short, with 9 bases between. The CDR3 runs to 13 residues. Germline V gene lookup returns CDR1 PRHDT and CDR2 FYEKMQ (reference sequence). The CDR3 nucleotides read TGTGCCAGCAGCTCCCAGAACAACAATGAGCAGTTCTTC. Encoded protein: CASSSQNNNEQFF.

The V call is TRBV9, the J call TRBJ2-1; possibly TRBD1 for D (5 bases). The germline CDR1 and CDR2 sequences are SGDLS and YYNGEE. This CDR3 is built from 15 residues. V lost 7 bases and J 6 bases, leaving 20 bases between the germline ends. DNA for the CDR3: TGTGCCAGCGCTCCCGGGCCAGGGAAGTTCAATGAGCAGTTCTTC. It yields the protein CASAPGPGKFNEQFF. The entire variable domain, with the rest obtained from reference TRBV9 and TRBJ2-1, is as follows: DSGVTQTPKHLITATGQRVTLRCSPRSGDLSVYWYQQSLDQGLQFLIQYYNGEERAKGNILERFSAQQFPDLHSELNLSSLELGDSALYFCASAPGPGKFNEQFFGPGTRLTVL.

The chain links TRBV6-1 to TRBJ2-7; D gene unclear. Germline lookup yields CDR1 MNHNS and CDR2 SASEGT. The CDR3 loop spans 13 amino acids. The V end was cut by 2 bases, the J end by 3 bases, with 8 bases between. CDR3 sequence reads: CASSEQERYEQYF. The DNA of the CDR3 is TGTGCCAGCAGTGAACAGGAACGCTACGAGCAGTACTTC.

Here the CDR3 DNA reads TGTGCCAGCAGCTTAGCTGGGTTATACGAGCAGTACTTC. Encoded protein: CASSLAGLYEQYF. The chain recombines TRBV7-8 with TRBJ2-7; D remains unclear. Germline assignment: CDR1 SGHVS and CDR2 FQNEAQ. CDR3 size: 13 residues. The ends were cut back, 0 bases at V and 4 bases at J, with 7 bases in the middle.

The genes are TRBV10-2 and TRBJ2-7; 9 bases are shared with TRBD2. CDR3 length: 14 residues. Germline CDR1 and CDR2: WSHSY and SAAADI. Unmatched junction bases numbered 6, after V lost 6 bases and J lost 3 bases. The DNA for the CDR3 is TGCGCCAGCAGCCGGACTAGCGAGAGCTACGAGCAGTACTTC. Protein product: CASSRTSESYEQYF.